The text below deals with one T cell receptor beta chain. What it binds is not known. The junction departs from the called germline gene at one end, perhaps through a read error. This sample's RNA came from whole unsorted tissue. Three rounds of nested PCR, following a modified ARM-PCR protocol, produced the TCRbeta library. TCRdb re-analysed the multiplex PCR reads in MiXCR, keeping a single row per CDR3 protein. Among approximately 120,000 distinct CDR3 sequences, roughly 75% were seen once, and the ten largest hold approximately 35%. This sample stems from a study of tumor and adjacent non-tumor tissue in lung cancer. Study results and caveats: Top 100 clones took a larger repertoire share in normal lung.

The CDR3 spans 17 residues. The germline V gene has CDR1 PRHDT and CDR2 FYEKMQ (reference sequence). The receptor comes from a woman aged 60-75 years with non-small cell lung cancer. V and J are TRBV13 and TRBJ1-5; D is uncertain. The sample comprised lung tumor tissue. This CDR3 reads CTSSSSDAERNNQPQHF. The DNA of the CDR3 is TGTACCAGCAGCTCATCGGATGCGGAGAGGAACAATCAGCCCCAGCATTTT.